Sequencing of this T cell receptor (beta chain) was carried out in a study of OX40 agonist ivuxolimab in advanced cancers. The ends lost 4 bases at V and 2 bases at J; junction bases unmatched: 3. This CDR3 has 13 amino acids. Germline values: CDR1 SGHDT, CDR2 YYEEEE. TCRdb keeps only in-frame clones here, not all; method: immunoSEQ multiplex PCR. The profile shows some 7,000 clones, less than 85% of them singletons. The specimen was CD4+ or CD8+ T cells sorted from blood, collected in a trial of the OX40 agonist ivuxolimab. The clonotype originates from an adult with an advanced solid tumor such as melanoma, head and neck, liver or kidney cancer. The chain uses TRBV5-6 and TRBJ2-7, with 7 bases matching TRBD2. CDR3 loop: CASSTGTTYEQYF. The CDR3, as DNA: TGTGCCAGCAGCACGGGGACTACCTACGAGCAGTACTTC.